This T cell receptor beta chain was captured in a study of T cells in Graves' hyperthyroidism and ophthalmopathy. Study-level points and caveats: For ophthalmopathy, model prediction preceded onset by a median roughly 6.3 months.

TCR beta CDR3 regions were amplified from RNA transcripts. Researchers ran a first-round RT-PCR on the TCR CDR3 using the HTBI primer set. MiXCR, applied by TCRdb to the multiplex PCR reads, yields one record per CDR3 protein. The repertoire consists of 350,000 to 500,000 distinct CDR3 sequences, with approximately 13% occurring once and the leading ten covering 5.3%. This clonotype has at least ten counts. Its antigen is still unknown. PBMCs were sourced from approximately 9.3 ml fresh peripheral blood. The V and J ends lost 6 bases and 9 bases respectively, with 12 bases between them. This CDR3 comprises 12 residues. Germline values: CDR1 MDHEN, CDR2 SYDVKM.

Sample: blood. The chain has TRBV28 and TRBJ2-1; D remains ambiguous. The clonotype comes from a woman aged 18-29 years with Graves' hyperthyroidism. The CDR3, as DNA: TGTGCCAGCAGCCTATATGGAACTGAGCAGTTCTTC. Residues: CASSLYGTEQFF.